These T cell receptor beta chains were read from a single sample in a study of blood T cell repertoires in COVID-19. Only in-frame clones appear in the TCRdb table, and some are missing; sequencing was by immunoSEQ multiplex PCR. The data hold some 180,000 clones, with around 89% observed a single time. Material: peripheral blood. These TCRs come from a man aged 40-50 years with active or convalescent COVID-19. Each CDR3 is given with its conserved first and last residue. The D gene is left open where the match is weak. The size field is filled for only some rows; it gives once, few, many or a size class.

>TRBV24-1|TRBJ1-5|once|.
TGTGCCACCAGTGAGGAGTATAGCAATCAGCCCCAGCATTTT
CATSEEYSNQPQHF
>TRBV27|TRBJ2-3|.|.
TGTGCCAGCAGTTTAGTAGCGGGCACAGATACGCAGTATTTT
CASSLVAGTDTQYF
>TRBV7-8|TRBJ2-1|.|.
TGTGCCAGCAGCACGGGGAGGAGTATGAATGAGCAGTTCTTC
CASSTGRSMNEQFF
>TRBV3-1/TRBV3-2|TRBJ2-7|.|TRBD2
TGTGCCAGCAGCCAAGGCGGAAGCGGGGGGCGCCCATTCTCCTACGAGCAGTACTTC
CASSQGGSGGRPFSYEQYF
>TRBV29-1|TRBJ2-7|.|TRBD2
TGCAGCGTCCCCGGACTAGCGGGAGGACACGAGCAGTACTTC
CSVPGLAGGHEQYF
>TRBV19|TRBJ2-7|.|.
TGTGCCAGTAGTATAGGGGCAGGCTTCTCCTACGAGCAGTACTTC
CASSIGAGFSYEQYF
>TRBV7-9|TRBJ2-3|.|TRBD1
TGTGCCAGCAGCCCGACAGGGCTAGGGGCAGATACGCAGTATTTT
CASSPTGLGADTQYF
>TRBV6-5|TRBJ1-6|.|TRBD1
TGTGCCAGCCGAGCCACAGGGGCGCTGGGTTCACCCCTCCACTTT
CASRATGALGSPLHF
>TRBV13|TRBJ2-7|.|TRBD2
TGTGCCAGCAGCTTTAGCGGGAGGGAGATCTTCTCCTACGAGCAGTACTTC
CASSFSGREIFSYEQYF
>TRBV28|TRBJ2-7|.|.
TGTGCCAGCAGTTTTCTTCCCACACCTTCCTACGAGCAGTACTTC
CASSFLPTPSYEQYF
>TRBV24-1|TRBJ2-2|.|.
TGTGCCACCAGTGATTCCCTAACCGGGGAGCTGTTTTTT
CATSDSLTGELFF
>TRBV15|TRBJ1-4|.|TRBD1
TGTGCCACCAGCGTCAGGGGGCTGGGTAATGAAAAACTGTTTTTT
CATSVRGLGNEKLFF
>TRBV4-3|TRBJ1-1|once|.
TGCGCCAGCAGCCAACTGGTAGGGGGGGACACTGAAGCTTTCTTT
CASSQLVGGDTEAFF
>TRBV19|TRBJ1-1|.|.
TGTGCCAGTAGGCCTAGGGGAACAGGTCTCACTGAAGCTTTCTTT
CASRPRGTGLTEAFF
>TRBV29-1|TRBJ1-1|.|.
TGCAGCGGGCAGGGGAACACTGAAGCTTTCTTT
CSGQGNTEAFF
>TRBV5-1|TRBJ2-7|.|TRBD2
TGCGCCAGCAGCCCTACTAGCGGCAGCTCCTACGAGCAGTACTTC
CASSPTSGSSYEQYF
>TRBV28|TRBJ2-7|.|TRBD2
TGTGCCAGCAGTGGACTAGCGGGAGGATCCTACGAGCAGTACTTC
CASSGLAGGSYEQYF
>TRBV10-3|TRBJ2-7|.|.
TGTGCCATCAGTGAGGCTAGTTACGAGCAGTACTTC
CAISEASYEQYF
>TRBV29-1|TRBJ2-5|.|.
TGCAGCGGTCTAGGTGGAGAGACAGAGACCCAGTACTTC
CSGLGGETETQYF
>TRBV9|TRBJ2-1|.|TRBD2
TGTGCCAGCAGCGTAGTCGGGGGACTAGCGGAAACCTCCTACAATGAGCAGTTCTTC
CASSVVGGLAETSYNEQFF
>TRBV21-1|TRBJ1-2|.|.
TGTGCCAGCAGCAAAGGGGGCGGGGCCAACAACTATGGCTACACCTTC
CASSKGGGANNYGYTF
>TRBV10-3|TRBJ1-2|.|TRBD1
TGTGCCATCACCAGCCAGGGGGCCGGCTATGGCTACACCTTC
CAITSQGAGYGYTF
>TRBV7-9|TRBJ2-5|.|TRBD1
TGTGCCAGCAGCCCCCCGGGACAGGGAGGAGAGACCCAGTACTTC
CASSPPGQGGETQYF
>TRBV9|TRBJ2-3|.|TRBD2
TGTGCCAGCAGCGTAGTCGCGGGGACTAGCGGAGCCACAGATACGCAGTATTTT
CASSVVAGTSGATDTQYF
>TRBV28|TRBJ1-5|.|.
TGTGCCAGCAGTTTAGTCGGGAACGGGCAGCCCCAGCATTTT
CASSLVGNGQPQHF
>TRBV6-5|TRBJ1-1|few|.
TGTGCCAGCAGAGCCGACAGTAACACTGAAGCTTTCTTT
CASRADSNTEAFF
>TRBV29-1|TRBJ2-1|.|.
TGCAGCGTTGGCGAGACGGCCTCGGGTGAGCAGTTCTTC
CSVGETASGEQFF
>TRBV4-1|TRBJ2-7|.|.
TGCGCCAGCAGCCAAGAACCAGCGAGCCTCTCTCACGAGCAGTACTTC
CASSQEPASLSHEQYF
>TRBV28|TRBJ2-3|.|TRBD2
TGTGCCAGCAGGGAAGAAGCGGGAGGCAGCACAGATACGCAGTATTTT
CASREEAGGSTDTQYF
>TRBV6-5|TRBJ1-2|.|.
TGTGCCAGCTCCGGCGGGGTTAGCGTTGGCTACACCTTC
CASSGGVSVGYTF
>TRBV19|TRBJ1-1|.|TRBD1
TGTGCCAGTAGTATAACAGGGGGGAACACTGAAGCTTTCTTT
CASSITGGNTEAFF
>TRBV19|TRBJ1-3|.|.
TGTGCCAGTAGTCTCCCTGGAAACACCATATATTTT
CASSLPGNTIYF
>TRBV19|TRBJ1-1|.|.
TGTGCCAGTAGTATCATTGTGAACACTGAAGCTTTCTTT
CASSIIVNTEAFF
>TRBV6-5|TRBJ1-2|.|.
TGTGCCAGCAGTTACTCGAAAGAGCGTGGCTACACCTTC
CASSYSKERGYTF
>TRBV28|TRBJ2-5|.|.
TGTGCCAGCAGCCATACGGGACTTCCGAGGGAGGAGACCCAGTACTTC
CASSHTGLPREETQYF
>TRBV29-1|TRBJ2-7|.|.
TGCAGCGTTGAATCAGGGGCGGACGAGCAGTACTTC
CSVESGADEQYF
>TRBV7-8|TRBJ1-3|.|TRBD1
TGTGCCAGCAGCTTCGACAGGGGGCCTGGAAACACCATATATTTT
CASSFDRGPGNTIYF
>TRBV4-2|TRBJ2-5|.|TRBD2
TGTGCCAGCAGCCAAACTAGCGGGAGGTACCAAGAGACCCAGTACTTC
CASSQTSGRYQETQYF
>TRBV7-8|TRBJ2-2|.|TRBD1
TGTGCCAGCAGCCGAGGGGGCCCCGGGGAGCTGTTTTTT
CASSRGGPGELFF
>TRBV6-1|TRBJ1-1|.|.
TGTGCCAGCAGTGAAGCGCACGGGGTGAACACTGAAGCTTTCTTT
CASSEAHGVNTEAFF
>TRBV10-3|TRBJ2-1|.|.
TGTGCCATCAGTGAGTCCAGGGGTTACAATGAGCAGTTCTTC
CAISESRGYNEQFF
>TRBV3-1/TRBV3-2|TRBJ2-6|.|.
TGTGCCAGCAGTACATCAGGGGCTGGGGCCAACGTCCTGACTTTC
CASSTSGAGANVLTF
>TRBV6-5|TRBJ1-5|.|.
TGTGCCAGCAGTCCGCCTGGGAGGGCGGGTCAGCCCCAGCATTTT
CASSPPGRAGQPQHF